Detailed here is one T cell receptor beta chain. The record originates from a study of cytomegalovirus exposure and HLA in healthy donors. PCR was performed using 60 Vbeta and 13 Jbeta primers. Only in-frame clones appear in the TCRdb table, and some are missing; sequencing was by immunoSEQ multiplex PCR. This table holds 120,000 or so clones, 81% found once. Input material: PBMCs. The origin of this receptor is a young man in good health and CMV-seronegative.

The CDR3 nucleotides read TGTGCCAGCCAGCGGGAGGGGGTATTCATGAACACTGAAGCTTTCTTT. Encoded protein: CASQREGVFMNTEAFF. The chain combines TRBV27 with TRBJ1-1, with a weak D call TRBD1 (6 bases). Germline CDR1 MNHEY, CDR2 SMNVEV (reference sequence). V was trimmed by 8 bases and J by 0 bases, leaving 19 bases between them. The CDR3 extends over 16 amino acids.